The 27 T cell receptor beta chains below were found in one sample sequenced in a study of neurological immune-mediated disorders (dated by TCRdb to between 2018 and 2021). What the time point label conveys for this sample: longitudinal time-point 3. The library was made by 5' RACE. The data were produced on an Illumina HiSeq 2500. TCRdb cleaned the public reads at Q25 with fastp, built clones with MiXCR and kept in-frame beta chains. Each entry is one CDR3 protein sequence, shown with its most common DNA and genes. The sample includes approximately 100,000 distinct CDR3 sequences, with 10% to 13% observed a single time. The ten largest clones represent about 3% of the sample. Sample: PBMCs. The source is a female donor with HTLV-1-associated myelopathy (HAM/TSP).

This clonotype was seen at least ten times. V usage is TRBV20-1 and J usage is TRBJ2-1; D is perhaps TRBD1 (6 bases). Germline assignment: CDR1 DFQATT and CDR2 SNEGSKA (reference sequence). The ends were cut back, 6 bases at V and 4 bases at J, with 16 bases in the middle. This CDR3 is 14 amino acids long. CDR3 loop: CSAIQGPTYNEQFF. The CDR3 DNA follows: TGCAGTGCCATACAGGGACCGACGTACAATGAGCAGTTCTTC.

This clonotype was seen ten or more times. This chain links TRBV27 with TRBJ2-5, with D possibly called TRBD1 or TRBD2 (5 bases each). This CDR3 contains 16 residues. Trimming removed 1 base from V and 4 bases from J, with 16 bases in between. The V gene's germline CDR1 is MNHEY and CDR2 SMNVEV (reference sequence). CDR3 amino acids: CASSLFGLGVGETQYF. The CDR3 DNA follows: TGTGCCAGCAGTTTATTTGGGTTGGGGGTTGGAGAGACCCAGTACTTC.

Many counts were recorded for this clonotype. The CDR3 DNA sequence: TGTGCCAGTAGTGTTACAGCCGGAGATCAGCCCCAGCATTTT. Residues: CASSVTAGDQPQHF. This chain uses TRBV19 with TRBJ1-5; D is uncertain. The V and J ends lost 5 bases and 5 bases respectively, with 13 bases between them. Per germline, CDR1 LNHDA and CDR2 SQIVND (reference sequence). The CDR3 covers 14 residues.

This clonotype was counted at least ten times. The chain employs TRBV15 and TRBJ1-2; 8 nucleotides agree with TRBD1. The germline gives CDR1 LNHNV, CDR2 YYDKDF (reference sequence). This CDR3 comprises 13 residues. V shed 1 base and J 8 bases; nucleotides not matched to a gene: 3. CDR3 bases: TGTGCCACCAGCAGAGGACAGGGGCTAGGCTACACCTTC. It codes for CATSRGQGLGYTF.

This clonotype was seen more than once but under ten times. The J gene is TRBJ1-5, the V gene TRBV27, with TRBD1 identical over 8 bases. The CDR3 is 15 amino acids. Germline V gives CDR1 MNHEY, CDR2 SMNVEV (reference sequence). V shed 6 bases and J 3 bases; nucleotides not matched to a gene: 7. The CDR3: CASRSRQGNNQPQHF. DNA for the CDR3: TGTGCCAGCAGATCGAGACAGGGGAACAATCAGCCCCAGCATTTT.

This clonotype was seen repeatedly, ten times or more. This chain uses TRBV5-5 with TRBJ2-2, with D tentatively TRBD2 (5 bases). The CDR3 is 15 amino acids. Deletions cut 3 bases from V and 7 bases from J, with 16 bases between. In germline, CDR1 is SGHKS, CDR2 YYEKEE (reference sequence). The DNA of the CDR3 is TGTGCCAGCAGCTCCCGGGAACCTTACCGCGGGGAGCTGTTTTTT. Translation: CASSSREPYRGELFF.

The V gene is TRBV21-1, the J gene TRBJ1-1; the table's D gene call, TRBD1, was not cross checked with the DNA. TRBV21-1 is deemed a pseudogene. The CDR3 length is 17 residues. The CDR3 region is CASSKVPGQGRNTEAFF. The CDR3 DNA reads TGTGCCAGCAGCAAAGTCCCGGGACAGGGAAGGAACACTGAAGCTTTCTTT.

Notes on this clonotype: The junction departs from the called germline gene at one end, perhaps through a read error. This rearrangement joins TRBV15 to TRBJ2-2; no firm D call. CDR3 length equals 14 residues. Looked up from germline, CDR1 is LNHNV and CDR2 is YYDKDF (reference sequence). CDR3 sequence reads: CATSRDRVQGELFF. CDR3 DNA sequence: TGTGCTACCAGCAGAGATCGGGTACAAGGGGAGCTGTTTTTT.

This clonotype was observed many times. This chain joins TRBV5-1 and TRBJ1-1; TRBD1 is a possible D gene (5 bases). CDR1 SGHRS and CDR2 YFSETQ come from the germline V gene. V was clipped by 4 bases and J by 2 bases, with 12 bases between them. The CDR3 length is 14 residues. As DNA, the CDR3 is TGCGCCAGCAGCCCGGGACCGGGAAACACTGAAGCTTTCTTT. Its translation: CASSPGPGNTEAFF.

This clonotype was found many times. This chain links TRBV2 with TRBJ2-3, with 8 bases matching TRBD2. Germline CDR1 reads SNHLY; CDR2 reads FYNNEI. CDR3 length equals 14 residues. V trimming: 8 bases; J trimming: 1 base; junction bases outside the gene matches: 5. Here the CDR3 DNA reads TGTGCCAGCTCGGGGGGGGCCCGCACAGATACGCAGTATTTT. It codes for CASSGGARTDTQYF.

Many counts were recorded for this clonotype. The junction differs from germline at one of its ends, possibly a read error. V is TRBV12-3 or TRBV12-4 and J is TRBJ2-3; a possible D gene is TRBD1 (6 bases). This CDR3 has 12 residues. CDR3 protein: CASSSERRDIRF. The DNA of the CDR3 is TGTGCCAGCAGTTCCGAGCGCCGGGACATTAGATTT.

This clonotype occurred many times. The chain links TRBV20-1 to TRBJ2-2, with TRBD2 matching 7 bases. The junction had 11 bases not matched to a gene; V was cut back by 8 bases and J by 5 bases. This CDR3 region has 14 residues. Per germline, CDR1 DFQATT and CDR2 SNEGSKA (reference sequence). This CDR3 reads CSTIAGGKTGELFF. The DNA for the CDR3 is TGCAGTACGATCGCCGGGGGGAAGACCGGGGAGCTGTTTTTT.

This clonotype was detected ten times or more. This chain links TRBV5-5 with TRBJ2-7; tentatively, D is TRBD2 (5 bases). CDR1 and CDR2 (germline): SGHKS, YYEKEE (reference sequence). The CDR3 is 15 residues long. With 1 base removed from V and 6 bases from J, the gap between germline ends came to 17 bases. CDR3 protein: CASSLRAGERSEQYF. Written as DNA, the CDR3 is TGTGCCAGCAGCTTGAGGGCGGGCGAGAGATCCGAGCAGTACTTC.

In its sample, this clonotype was seen many times. The chain uses TRBV28 and TRBJ1-2; 7 bases align to TRBD1. The V segment lost 2 bases and the J segment 1 base; nucleotides outside the gene matches: 10. The CDR3 has 17 residues. Germline values: CDR1 MDHEN, CDR2 SYDVKM. CDR3 coding DNA: TGTGCCAGCAGTTTAGGAGGCGGAGGGGGCCTTAACTATGGCTACACCTTC. Its protein product is CASSLGGGGGLNYGYTF.

Of note for this clonotype: A much larger clone is a single base away; this may be a read error. V is TRBV6-5 and J is TRBJ2-7, with 12 bases matching TRBD2. Per the germline V gene, CDR1 is MNHEY and CDR2 is SVGAGI. The length of the CDR3 is 19 residues. CDR3 sequence reads: CASSYSLRASGGAAHEQCF. The CDR3 bases are TGTGCCAGCAGTTACTCATTGAGGGCTAGCGGGGGGGCAGCCCACGAGCAGTGCTTC.

This chain links TRBV6-1 with TRBJ1-6; D ambiguous. Trimming left V 6 bases short and J 4 bases short, with 7 bases between. Germline V gives CDR1 MNHNS, CDR2 SASEGT. This CDR3 comprises 13 residues. The CDR3 here is CASRKEYNSPLHF. The CDR3 region has the DNA TGTGCCAGCAGAAAGGAGTATAATTCACCCCTCCACTTT.

This clonotype was detected many times. This rearrangement joins TRBV28 to TRBJ1-2; 8 nucleotides match TRBD1. The V and J ends lost 5 bases and 8 bases, in that order; junction bases with no gene match: 13. This CDR3 contains 15 residues. The germline CDR1 and CDR2 sequences are MDHEN and SYDVKM. DNA of the CDR3: TGTGCCAGCAGTCCCCAAGACAGGGGTGGACTGGGCTACACCTTC. Translation: CASSPQDRGGLGYTF.

This clonotype has a count of ten or more. The J gene is TRBJ2-2, the V gene TRBV20-1, with a tentative D call TRBD1 (5 bases). The germline V gene encodes CDR1 DFQATT and CDR2 SNEGSKA (reference sequence). The CDR3 consists of 16 residues. V was trimmed by 3 bases and J by 4 bases, leaving 18 bases between them. CDR3 region: CSARAGLRDGTGELFF. As DNA, the CDR3 is TGCAGTGCTAGGGCAGGGCTGCGCGATGGCACCGGGGAGCTGTTTTTT.

This clonotype showed up many times. J is TRBJ2-1 and V is TRBV5-1; possibly TRBD2 for D (6 bases). V lost 4 bases and J lost 2, with 19 bases in between. Germline V gives CDR1 SGHRS, CDR2 YFSETQ. The CDR3 is made up of 17 amino acids. The CDR3 spells CASSLIQRAGAYNEQFF. DNA of the CDR3: TGCGCCAGCAGCCTGATCCAGCGGGCCGGCGCCTACAATGAGCAGTTCTTC. Drawing the rest from reference TRBV5-1 and TRBJ2-1, the complete variable domain is KAGVTQTPRYLIKTRGQQVTLSCSPISGHRSVSWYQQTPGQGLQFLFEYFSETQRNKGNFPGRFSGRQFSNSRSEMNVSTLELGDSALYLCASSLIQRAGAYNEQFFGPGTRLTVL.

This clonotype was recorded at least ten times. This chain uses TRBV7-3 with TRBJ2-3, with D unresolved. The CDR3 is 14 amino acids. Trimming shortened V by 1 base and J by 4 bases, and 9 bases separated the two germline ends. Per germline, CDR1 SGHTA and CDR2 FQGTGA. The chain's CDR3 is CASSLKDGADTQYF. CDR3 DNA: TGTGCCAGCAGCTTAAAGGACGGAGCAGATACGCAGTATTTT.

The table lists this clonotype with many counts. This CDR3 reads CASSFGGPTEAFF. CDR3 DNA: TGCGCCAGCAGCTTTGGGGGACCCACTGAAGCTTTCTTT. The chain recombines TRBV5-1 with TRBJ1-1; possibly TRBD1 for D (5 bases). CDR1 and CDR2 (germline): SGHRS, YFSETQ. CDR3 length: 13 residues. V was pared by 2 bases and J by 4 bases, with 9 bases between.

This clonotype was counted at least ten times. The chain links TRBV5-5 to TRBJ2-1, with 7 positions matching TRBD1. Trimming removed 3 bases from V and 2 bases from J; junction bases left unmatched: 5. Germline lookup yields CDR1 SGHKS and CDR2 YYEKEE (reference sequence). The CDR3 totals 15 residues. CDR3 protein: CASSSGTVTYNEQFF. Here the CDR3 DNA reads TGTGCCAGCAGCTCGGGGACAGTAACCTACAATGAGCAGTTCTTC.

This clonotype was detected ten times or more. The chain is built from TRBV5-1 and TRBJ2-2; weak D call: TRBD1 (6 bases). The CDR3 consists of 13 residues. Germline V gene sequence: CDR1 SGHRS, CDR2 YFSETQ. The V and J ends lost 5 bases and 3 bases respectively, with 8 bases between them. CDR3 sequence (DNA): TGCGCCAGCAGGTCAGGGGACACCGGGGAGCTGTTTTTT. Translated, it gives CASRSGDTGELFF.

This clonotype was seen only a few times. The chain recombines TRBV5-1 with TRBJ1-1; 9 bases map to TRBD1. The CDR3 totals 14 residues. After removal of 4 bases from V and 3 bases from J, the junction contained 4 bases not matched to a gene. Germline lookup yields CDR1 SGHRS and CDR2 YFSETQ. For the CDR3, the DNA is TGCGCCAGCAGCGCCGGGACAGGGTACACTGAAGCTTTCTTT. Its translation is CASSAGTGYTEAFF.

This clonotype was seen more than once but under ten times. The J gene is TRBJ2-2, the V gene TRBV6-2 or TRBV6-3; tentatively, D is TRBD1 (6 bases). Germline loops: CDR1 MNHEY, CDR2 SVGEGT. Trimming took 6 bases from V and 2 from J, leaving 10 bases between them. The CDR3 has 14 amino acids. The CDR3 loop reads CASRDRTNTGELFF. The CDR3, as DNA: TGTGCCAGCAGGGACAGAACCAACACCGGGGAGCTGTTTTTT.

This clonotype has ten or more counts. The chain recombines TRBV12-3 or TRBV12-4 with TRBJ2-1, with D unresolved. V was cut by 6 bases and J by 8 bases, with 8 bases left in between. The CDR3 covers 11 residues. CDR3 nucleotides: TGTGCCAGCAGGACCGGAGATGAGCAGTTCTTC. It is translated as CASRTGDEQFF.

This clonotype was recorded at least ten times. V and J are TRBV6-5 and TRBJ2-2; 12 nucleotides line up with TRBD2. This CDR3 comprises 18 residues. Per germline, CDR1 MNHEY and CDR2 SVGAGI. The J segment lost 0 bases and the V segment lost 4 bases, leaving 6 bases of the junction unmatched. CDR3 residues: CASSLLLAGGPNTGELFF. DNA of the CDR3: TGTGCCAGCAGTTTGCTACTAGCGGGGGGCCCGAACACCGGGGAGCTGTTTTTT.